One sample yielded the 20 T cell receptor beta chains listed below, sequenced in a study of T-cell memory formation after mild COVID-19. One entry per CDR3 protein, called by TCRdb with MiXCR from the 5' RACE reads. The repertoire holds about 240,000 distinct CDR3 sequences, 8% to 10% seen once, with 20% to 25% in the top ten. The sample taken for sequencing was PBMCs or a T cell subset sorted from them (not recorded which). The source of these receptors is a young man who had mild COVID-19 (a few samples of this study predate the infection). Cell type and time point are not known.

In its sample, this clonotype was seen a few times. In DNA form, the CDR3 reads TGTGCCAGCAGCGAACAGGGGGGCTACTCTGGCTACACCTTC. Translated: CASSEQGGYSGYTF. This chain connects TRBV7-3 to TRBJ1-2, with 8 bases lining up with TRBD1. CDR3 length: 14 residues. The ends lost 5 bases at V and 7 bases at J; junction bases unmatched: 9. Germline values: CDR1 SGHTA, CDR2 FQGTGA.

This clonotype was recorded a few times. J is TRBJ1-3 and V is TRBV3-1, with D perhaps TRBD1 (6 bases). CDR1 is LGHDT, CDR2 YNNKEL, per germline (reference sequence). The CDR3 loop spans 17 amino acids. Trimming removed 2 bases from V and 8 bases from J, with 22 bases in between. The CDR3 bases are TGTGCCAGCAGCCAACGTTTTTCATATACAGGGTTGTACACCATATATTTT. Amino acids: CASSQRFSYTGLYTIYF.

This clonotype was detected many times. The chain joins TRBV21-1 to TRBJ2-1. TRBV21-1 represents a pseudogene. The CDR3 is made up of 17 amino acids. CDR3 DNA: TGTGCCAGCAGCAAAGTGTGGGAAAGTTGCTCCTACAATGAGCAGTTCTTC. It translates to CASSKVWESCSYNEQFF.

V is TRBV5-1 and J is TRBJ2-6; D call uncertain. The CDR3 runs to 16 residues. Deletions cut 7 bases from V and 2 bases from J, with 16 bases between. Germline V gene lookup returns CDR1 SGHRS and CDR2 YFSETQ. The chain's CDR3 is CASGRANNAGANVLTF. Written as DNA, the CDR3 is TGCGCCAGCGGCCGGGCCAACAACGCTGGGGCCAACGTCCTGACTTTC.

This chain connects TRBV2 to TRBJ1-2, with D unresolved. The CDR3 runs to 11 residues. From germline, CDR1 is SNHLY and CDR2 FYNNEI. V was clipped by 8 bases and J by 2 bases, with 6 bases between them. DNA for the CDR3: TGTGCCAGCCTGGACAACTATGGCTACACCTTC. Translated: CASLDNYGYTF.

A few counts support this clonotype. This rearrangement joins TRBV5-6 to TRBJ1-4; D gene uncertain. The germline V gene encodes CDR1 SGHDT and CDR2 YYEEEE. With 2 bases removed from V and 12 bases from J, the gap between germline ends came to 11 bases. The CDR3 consists of 12 residues. In DNA, the CDR3 is TGTGCCAGCAGCTTTGTCAATCGGGAACTGTTTTTT. Amino acid sequence: CASSFVNRELFF.

This clonotype was seen only a few times. V and J are TRBV9 and TRBJ2-3; D possibly matches TRBD1 or TRBD2 (5 bases each). The CDR3 has 14 residues. Germline lookup yields CDR1 SGDLS and CDR2 YYNGEE. Deletions cut 3 bases from V and 0 bases from J, with 8 bases between. CDR3 sequence: CASSAWGSTDTQYF. DNA of the CDR3: TGTGCCAGCAGCGCTTGGGGGAGCACAGATACGCAGTATTTT.

This clonotype was found many times. The chain couples TRBV18 to TRBJ1-4; 7 bases fit TRBD1. The junction had 8 bases not matched to a gene; V was cut back by 2 bases and J by 8 bases. The CDR3 consists of 15 residues. The germline CDR1 and CDR2 sequences are KGHSH and LQKENI. The CDR3 sequence is CASSPEFARGEKLFF. The CDR3 DNA follows: TGTGCCAGCTCACCAGAATTCGCCAGGGGGGAAAAACTGTTTTTT.

The J gene is TRBJ2-5, the V gene TRBV12-3 or TRBV12-4; unclear D gene. The CDR3 length is 11 residues. V was cut by 6 bases and J by 2 bases, with 4 bases left in between. CDR3: CASRLQETQYF. Here the CDR3 DNA reads TGTGCCAGCAGACTACAAGAGACCCAGTACTTC.

The CDR3: CASSFTSTGELFF. The CDR3 DNA reads TGTGCCAGCAGCTTTACATCAACCGGGGAGCTGTTTTTT. This rearrangement joins TRBV11-3 to TRBJ2-2; D is undetermined. Trimming removed 3 bases at V and 5 bases at J, with 7 bases between. The germline V gene encodes CDR1 SGHNT and CDR2 YENEEA. The CDR3 spans 13 residues.

This clonotype was counted between two and nine times. This chain links TRBV7-8 with TRBJ2-7, with D maybe TRBD1 (6 bases). Germline loops: CDR1 SGHVS, CDR2 FQNEAQ. Trimming shortened V by 4 bases and J by 6 bases, and 10 bases separated the two germline ends. This CDR3 region has 12 residues. DNA of the CDR3: TGTGCCAGCAGCTGGGGGCGAGGCGAGCAGTACGTC. Its translation is CASSWGRGEQYV.

The genes are TRBV7-9 and TRBJ1-2; D is uncertain. This CDR3 comprises 12 residues. V lost 3 bases, J lost 8 bases, and 10 bases lay in between. CDR1 and CDR2 from the germline V gene are SEHNR and FQNEAQ (reference sequence). The DNA for the CDR3 is TGTGCCAGCAGCTTGGAAGTGTGCGGCTACACCTTC. Translation gives CASSLEVCGYTF.

This clonotype was observed at least ten times. The chain carries TRBV7-9 and TRBJ2-7, with a weak D call TRBD2 (6 bases). The CDR3 is made up of 11 amino acids. Germline assignment: CDR1 SEHNR and CDR2 FQNEAQ (reference sequence). For the CDR3, the DNA is TGTGCCAGCAGCTTAGGAAGGGACTTTTGCGTC. It encodes CASSLGRDFCV.

The sample holds a few counts of this clonotype. This rearrangement joins TRBV7-9 to TRBJ1-1; no clear D. The germline V gene encodes CDR1 SEHNR and CDR2 FQNEAQ (reference sequence). The CDR3 sequence is 14 residues long. Trimming removed 5 bases at V and 1 base at J, with 11 bases between. The CDR3 loop reads CASSGQTRNTEAFF. CDR3 DNA: TGTGCCAGCAGCGGCCAGACAAGGAACACTGAAGCTTTCTTT.

The genes are TRBV6-5 and TRBJ1-3; 8 bases match TRBD1. CDR3 length: 18 amino acids. CDR1 and CDR2 from the germline V gene are MNHEY and SVGAGI. With V trimmed by 0 bases and J by 1 base, 8 bases remained unmatched. The DNA of the CDR3 is TGTGCCAGCAGTTACTCGTCAACAGGGGGTGCTTCTGGAAACACCATATATTTT. It encodes CASSYSSTGGASGNTIYF.

This clonotype was seen more than once but under ten times. V is TRBV4-2 and J is TRBJ2-2, with TRBD2 identical over 7 bases. With 1 base clipped from V and 0 bases from J, the junction kept 14 bases outside the gene matches. The length of the CDR3 is 20 residues. The germline CDR1 and CDR2 sequences are LGHNA and YNFKEQ. The CDR3 sequence is CASSQVGGLGRGTNTGELFF. The CDR3 coding sequence is TGTGCCAGCAGCCAAGTAGGAGGGTTGGGGAGGGGTACGAACACCGGGGAGCTGTTTTTT.

The V and J genes are TRBV20-1 and TRBJ1-2; 10 bases line up with TRBD1. The germline gives CDR1 DFQATT, CDR2 SNEGSKA (reference sequence). J lost 2 bases, V lost 1 base, and 1 base had no gene match. The CDR3 extends over 14 amino acids. Here the CDR3 DNA reads TGCAGTGCTAGAGGGGACAGGGGAAACTATGGCTACACCTTC. It translates to CSARGDRGNYGYTF.

Many counts were recorded for this clonotype. CDR3 bases: TGTGCCAGCAGCTTGGGAACAGGGTTCTACGAGCAGTACTTC. The encoded protein is CASSLGTGFYEQYF. The chain recombines TRBV7-2 with TRBJ2-7; possible D gene TRBD1, 6 bases. V shed 3 bases and J shed 3 bases, with 12 bases lying between them. CDR3 length: 14 amino acids. Germline V CDR1 and CDR2: SGHTA, FQGNSA.

This clonotype has a handful of counts. The rearrangement joins TRBV6-2 or TRBV6-3 to TRBJ1-6, with D possibly being TRBD1 (5 bases). V shed 5 bases and J shed 14 bases, with 10 bases lying between them. The CDR3 consists of 11 residues. Looked up from germline, CDR1 is MNHEY and CDR2 is SVGEGT. CDR3 loop: CASSDSATLHF. The DNA for the CDR3 is TGTGCCAGCAGTGACAGTGCAACCCTCCACTTT.

The gene calls are TRBV7-2 and TRBJ2-7, with 7 bases matching TRBD1. There are 13 residues in the CDR3. In germline, CDR1 is SGHTA, CDR2 FQGNSA. V lost 6 bases and J lost 9; bases outside the gene matches: 11. CDR3: CASSLGQALGQYF. Written as DNA, the CDR3 is TGTGCCAGCAGTCTTGGACAGGCACTAGGGCAGTACTTC.